This passage covers 5 T cell receptor beta chains from one sample sequenced in a study of T cell responses to AZD1222 COVID-19 vaccine. Sequenced by immunoSEQ multiplex PCR; TCRdb stores in-frame clones only, minus some. The sample has roughly 120,000 clones, about 88% seen once. The material was peripheral blood, obtained on day 0 of AZD1222 vaccination. All receptors come from an adult in good health.

V and J are TRBV11-3 and TRBJ2-3; D is ambiguous. The germline V and J ends were trimmed by 1 base and 4 bases, with 12 bases remaining between them. Germline V gives CDR1 SGHNT, CDR2 YENEEA. CDR3 length: 15 residues. The CDR3 is CASSLGLTLADTQYF. The DNA of the CDR3 is TGTGCCAGCAGCTTAGGGCTCACCCTCGCAGATACGCAGTATTTT.

The J gene is TRBJ1-5, the V gene TRBV2, with TRBD1 matching over 8 bases. V shed 5 bases and J 2 bases; nucleotides not matched to a gene: 8. The CDR3 runs to 16 residues. In germline, CDR1 is SNHLY, CDR2 FYNNEI. The CDR3 DNA sequence: TGTGCCAGCAGTCGACAGGGGAAAGTTGGCAATCAGCCCCAGCATTTT. This translates into CASSRQGKVGNQPQHF. Based on the CDR3 plus reference TRBV2 and TRBJ1-5, the full variable domain is EPEVTQTPSHQVTQMGQEVILRCVPISNHLYFYWYRQILGQKVEFLVSFYNNEISEKSEIFDDQFSVERPDGSNFTLKIRSTKLEDSAMYFCASSRQGKVGNQPQHFGDGTRLSIL.

This clone has a single count. The gene calls are TRBV18 and TRBJ2-3; no definite D call. The CDR3 length is 12 residues. Germline V gene lookup returns CDR1 KGHSH and CDR2 LQKENI. The ends were cut back, 2 bases at V and 2 bases at J, with 2 bases in the middle. DNA for the CDR3: TGTGCCAGCTCACCAAACACAGATACGCAGTATTTT. Its protein is CASSPNTDTQYF.

This chain joins TRBV28 and TRBJ1-4, with 7 bases that match TRBD1. The V and J ends lost 6 bases and 8 bases, in that order; junction bases with no gene match: 9. The CDR3 totals 14 residues. Germline CDR1 MDHEN, CDR2 SYDVKM. The CDR3: CASREQGRGEKLFF. The CDR3 coding sequence is TGTGCCAGCAGGGAACAGGGGAGGGGGGAAAAACTGTTTTTT.

This clone was detected a few times. The chain couples TRBV14 to TRBJ1-4; no clear D gene. The CDR3 totals 15 residues. Trimming cost V 2 bases and J 3 bases, with 10 bases left between them. Germline V gives CDR1 SGHDN, CDR2 FVKESK. The CDR3 here is CASSQKRASNEKLFF. DNA for the CDR3: TGTGCCAGCAGCCAAAAGAGGGCCTCTAATGAAAAACTGTTTTTT.